Listed below are T cell receptor beta chains from one sample, sequenced in a study of blood T cell repertoires in COVID-19. The assay was immunoSEQ multiplex PCR, and TCRdb's table has in-frame clones only and misses some. The data hold roughly 97,000 clones, with about 91% observed a single time. Source material: peripheral blood. Receptors were obtained from a human donor in a cohort sampled during active COVID-19. Each CDR3 is given with its conserved first and last residue. The D gene is left open where the match is weak. Part of the rows lack a size; the others show once, few, many or a class for expanded clones.

>TRBV2|13|NA|once|TRBJ1-3
CASRGLGGNTIYF
TGTGCCAGCAGAGGACTGGGAGGAAACACCATATATTTT
>TRBV29-1|15|TRBD2|NA|TRBJ2-1
CSFQREARVRNEQFF
TGCAGCTTCCAGCGGGAGGCCCGTGTTCGGAATGAGCAGTTCTTC
>TRBV18|15|TRBD1|NA|TRBJ1-2
CASSPLGQGTYGYTF
TGTGCCAGCTCACCACTTGGACAGGGGACGTATGGCTACACCTTC
>TRBV18|15|TRBD1|NA|TRBJ2-1
CASSPSDRYYNEQFF
TGTGCCAGCTCACCATCGGACAGGTACTACAATGAGCAGTTCTTC
>TRBV27|15|NA|NA|TRBJ2-7
CASSFWAPPSDEQYF
TGTGCCAGCAGTTTTTGGGCACCACCCTCCGACGAGCAGTACTTC
>TRBV9|14|NA|NA|TRBJ2-3
CASSPRGDSDTQYF
TGTGCCAGCAGCCCCCGAGGAGATTCAGATACGCAGTATTTT
>TRBV10-2|13|NA|NA|TRBJ2-7
CASSSGRGEEQYF
TGCGCCAGCAGTTCGGGTAGGGGCGAAGAGCAGTACTTC
>TRBV5-1|20|TRBD2|NA|TRBJ2-2
CASSLVAVLAGALNTGELFF
TGCGCCAGCAGCTTGGTTGCGGTCCTAGCGGGGGCCTTGAACACCGGGGAGCTGTTTTTT
>TRBV19|14|NA|NA|TRBJ2-1
CASSMAGKYNEQFF
TGTGCCAGTAGTATGGCAGGGAAATACAATGAGCAGTTCTTC
>TRBV4-1|14|NA|NA|TRBJ1-2
CASSTRESVLGYTF
TGCGCCAGCAGCACCCGGGAATCGGTCTTAGGCTACACCTTC
>TRBV3-1/TRBV3-2|13|NA|NA|TRBJ1-1
CASSPQGFTEAFF
TGTGCCAGCAGCCCTCAGGGTTTCACTGAAGCTTTCTTT
>TRBV24-1|14|NA|NA|TRBJ2-2
CATKSSANTGELFF
TGTGCCACCAAGAGTTCCGCGAACACCGGGGAGCTGTTTTTT
>TRBV19|15|TRBD1|NA|TRBJ2-7
CASSIEARGSYEQYF
TGTGCCAGTAGTATAGAGGCCAGGGGGTCCTACGAGCAGTACTTC
>TRBV19|14|TRBD2|NA|TRBJ2-7
CASSDLAGGYEQYF
TGTGCCAGTAGCGATCTAGCGGGAGGATACGAGCAGTACTTC
>TRBV28|15|TRBD1|NA|TRBJ1-2
CASSPGTGGNRGYTF
TGTGCCAGCAGTCCGGGGACAGGGGGAAATCGCGGCTACACCTTC
>TRBV7-3|14|NA|NA|TRBJ1-2
CASSLTSDLEGYTF
TGTGCCAGCAGCTTAACATCCGACTTGGAAGGCTACACCTTC
>TRBV2|15|TRBD2|NA|TRBJ2-1
CASSSTSGRSNEQFF
TGTGCCAGCAGCTCGACTAGCGGGAGGTCTAATGAGCAGTTCTTC
>TRBV28|17|TRBD1|NA|TRBJ1-2
CASSTQGQGDLRHGYTF
TGTGCCAGCAGTACTCAGGGACAGGGCGATCTTCGTCATGGCTACACCTTC
>TRBV4-3|15|NA|NA|TRBJ2-7
CASSQAMGRDYEQYF
TGCGCCAGCAGCCAAGCGATGGGCCGAGACTACGAGCAGTACTTC
>TRBV24-1|15|NA|NA|TRBJ1-5
CATSKSGDGNQPQHF
TGTGCCACCTCCAAGTCAGGGGATGGCAATCAGCCCCAGCATTTT
>TRBV4-2|17|NA|once|TRBJ2-2
CASSQEIVQGSTGELFF
TGTGCCAGCAGCCAAGAAATTGTCCAGGGATCCACCGGGGAGCTGTTTTTT
>TRBV2|15|NA|NA|TRBJ1-4
CASNEITGNNEKLFF
TGTGCCAGCAATGAAATTACAGGGAACAACGAAAAACTGTTTTTT